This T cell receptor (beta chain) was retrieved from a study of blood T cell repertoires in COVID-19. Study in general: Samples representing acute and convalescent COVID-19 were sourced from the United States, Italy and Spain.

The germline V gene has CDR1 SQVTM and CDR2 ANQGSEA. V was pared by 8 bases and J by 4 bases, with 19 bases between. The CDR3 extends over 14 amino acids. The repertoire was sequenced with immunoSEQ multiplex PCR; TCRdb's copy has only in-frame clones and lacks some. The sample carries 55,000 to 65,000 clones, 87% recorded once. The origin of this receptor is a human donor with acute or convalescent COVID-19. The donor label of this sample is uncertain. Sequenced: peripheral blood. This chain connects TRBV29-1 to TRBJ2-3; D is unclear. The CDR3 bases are TGCAGCAGTGGCTCGCTTCAAATCCCAGATACGCAGTATTTT. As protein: CSSGSLQIPDTQYF.